This TCR beta chain was observed in a study of cytomegalovirus exposure and HLA in healthy donors. PCR amplification relied on 60 Vbeta primers (plus 13 Jbeta primers). This table comes from immunoSEQ multiplex PCR, and its TCRdb copy is limited to in-frame clones, with some not included. The table lists roughly 250,000 clones, about 80% of them singletons. Germline V gene sequence: CDR1 SEHNR, CDR2 FQNEAQ (reference sequence). J gave up 5 bases and V 7 bases, and 7 bases lay outside the gene matches. This CDR3 has 14 amino acids. The chain links TRBV7-9 to TRBJ2-1; 8 bases agree with TRBD1. Sequencing used PBMCs. This TCR was recovered from a girl aged 2 to 9 in good health and CMV-seronegative. CDR3 sequence: CASTWTGLNNEQFF. CDR3 in DNA: TGTGCCAGCACCTGGACAGGGTTAAACAATGAGCAGTTCTTC.